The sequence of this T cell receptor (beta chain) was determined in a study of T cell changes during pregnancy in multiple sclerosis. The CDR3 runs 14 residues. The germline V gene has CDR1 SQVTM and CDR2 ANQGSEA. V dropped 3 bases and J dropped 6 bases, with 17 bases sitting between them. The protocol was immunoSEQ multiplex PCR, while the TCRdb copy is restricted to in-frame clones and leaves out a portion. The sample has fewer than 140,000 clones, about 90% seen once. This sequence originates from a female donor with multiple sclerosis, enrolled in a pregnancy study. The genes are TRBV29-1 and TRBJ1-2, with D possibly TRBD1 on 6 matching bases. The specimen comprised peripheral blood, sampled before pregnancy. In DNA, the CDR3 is TGCAGCGTTGACACAATGGAGGGGGGGAATGGCTACACCTTC. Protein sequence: CSVDTMEGGNGYTF.